These 21 T cell receptor beta chains were sequenced from one sample in a study of T cell changes during pregnancy in multiple sclerosis. Assay used: immunoSEQ multiplex PCR; TCRdb lists only in-frame clones, some missing. The sample lists approximately 60,000 clones, 75% to 95% seen once, with 3% to 4% in the top ten. Sequenced material: peripheral blood, taken after pregnancy. The origin of the receptors is a female donor in good health, enrolled as a control in a pregnancy study.

V is TRBV18 and J is TRBJ1-6; D might be TRBD1 (5 bases). V was trimmed by 2 bases and J by 0 bases, leaving 17 bases between them. The germline CDR1 and CDR2 sequences are KGHSH and LQKENI. This CDR3 has 19 residues. The CDR3 loop reads CASSPSVGGQGSYNSPLHF. The CDR3, as DNA: TGTGCCAGCTCACCATCAGTCGGGGGTCAAGGCTCCTATAATTCACCCCTCCACTTT.

The chain combines TRBV6-6 with TRBJ1-4, with a possible D match to TRBD1 (6 bases). CDR1 MNHNY and CDR2 SVGAGI come from the germline V gene (reference sequence). The CDR3 covers 13 residues. Deletions cut 6 bases from V and 8 bases from J, with 13 bases between. CDR3 residues: CASSEQGREKLFF. CDR3 bases: TGTGCCAGCAGCGAACAGGGTCGCGAAAAACTGTTTTTT.

The J gene is TRBJ2-1, the V gene TRBV11-1; tentatively, D is TRBD2 (6 bases). The CDR3 length is 14 residues. Trimming left V 5 bases short and J 4 bases short, with 12 bases between. CDR1 and CDR2 from the germline V gene are SGHAT and FQDESV (reference sequence). The CDR3 bases are TGTGCCAGCAGCACCCGGACTACTTACAATGAGCAGTTCTTC. It specifies CASSTRTTYNEQFF.

V is TRBV7-9 and J is TRBJ2-1, with TRBD2 identical over 9 bases. After removal of 6 bases from V and 0 bases from J, the junction contained 9 bases not matched to a gene. Per the germline V gene, CDR1 is SEHNR and CDR2 is FQNEAQ (reference sequence). This CDR3 has 17 residues. The CDR3 sequence is CASSPLAGLSSYNEQFF. The CDR3 DNA is TGTGCCAGCAGTCCTCTAGCGGGGCTAAGCTCCTACAATGAGCAGTTCTTC. Full variable domain (remainder filled in from reference TRBV7-9 and TRBJ2-1): DTGVSQNPRHKITKRGQNVTFRCDPISEHNRLYWYRQTLGQGPEFLTYFQNEAQLEKSRLLSDRFSAERPKGSFSTLEIQRTEQGDSAMYLCASSPLAGLSSYNEQFFGPGTRLTVL.

The J gene is TRBJ1-4, the V gene TRBV7-6; D is unresolved. CDR3 length equals 13 residues. V gave up 2 bases and J gave up 8 bases, with 9 bases separating them. Germline CDR1 SGHVS, CDR2 FNYEAQ. CDR3 protein: CASSLIGSEKLFF. The CDR3 coding sequence is TGTGCCAGCAGCTTAATCGGGTCAGAAAAACTGTTTTTT.

This clone was found once. Its ends do not fully match the called genes, so a read error is possible. The chain has TRBV6-5 and TRBJ2-5; D not resolved. Per the germline V gene, CDR1 is MNHEY and CDR2 is SVGAGI. This CDR3 has 11 amino acids. CDR3 in amino acids: CASRREDTQYF. Here the CDR3 DNA reads TGTGCCAGCAGGAGAGAAGATACCCAGTACTTC.

The CDR3 region has the DNA TGTGCCAGCTCCCTAACTAGCGGGGGCACAGATACGCAGTATTTT. This codes for CASSLTSGGTDTQYF. The V gene is TRBV18, the J gene TRBJ2-3; 10 bases agree with TRBD2. The CDR3 contains 15 residues. Germline V CDR1 and CDR2: KGHSH, LQKENI. V gave up 6 bases and J gave up 1 base; unmatched junction bases: 4.

V is TRBV7-2 and J is TRBJ1-1; 7 bases map to TRBD1. The CDR3 totals 14 residues. CDR1 is SGHTA and CDR2 is FQGNSA in the germline V gene. The V and J ends lost 3 bases and 10 bases, in that order; junction bases with no gene match: 11. CDR3 in amino acids: CASSFRGQTMRAFF. The CDR3 coding sequence is TGTGCCAGCAGCTTTAGGGGACAGACCATGAGAGCTTTCTTT.

CDR3 loop: CASSINDGGPTEAFF. The CDR3 DNA reads as TGTGCCAGTAGTATAAACGACGGGGGGCCAACTGAAGCTTTCTTT. This chain links TRBV19 with TRBJ1-1; D perhaps matches TRBD1 (6 bases). V gave up 2 bases and J gave up 5 bases, with 15 bases separating them. Germline lookup yields CDR1 LNHDA and CDR2 SQIVND (reference sequence). The CDR3 is made up of 15 amino acids.

The rearrangement joins TRBV9 to TRBJ2-1, with D uncertain. V was shortened by 3 bases and J by 4 bases, with 8 bases between the two germline ends. CDR3 length equals 13 residues. The germline V gene encodes CDR1 SGDLS and CDR2 YYNGEE. CDR3 sequence: CASSGLIYNEQFF. CDR3 DNA sequence: TGTGCCAGCAGCGGCCTAATTTACAATGAGCAGTTCTTC.

This sequence joins TRBV7-2 and TRBJ2-1, with 9 bases identical to TRBD1. CDR3 length: 15 amino acids. The V segment lost 4 bases and the J segment 6 bases; nucleotides outside the gene matches: 7. Germline V gene sequence: CDR1 SGHTA, CDR2 FQGNSA. CDR3 protein: CASSWEGQGGNEQFF. In nucleotides, the CDR3 is TGTGCCAGCAGCTGGGAGGGACAGGGAGGCAATGAGCAGTTCTTC.

The chain is built from TRBV13 and TRBJ1-5, with D uncertain. V lost 0 bases and J 0 bases, leaving 3 bases between the germline ends. Germline values: CDR1 PRHDT, CDR2 FYEKMQ (reference sequence). There are 14 residues in the CDR3. CDR3 protein: CASSLGGSNQPQHF. The CDR3 DNA follows: TGTGCCAGCAGCTTAGGCGGTAGCAATCAGCCCCAGCATTTT.

This clone occurred a few times. The chain joins TRBV7-6 to TRBJ1-6, with no clear D. V was trimmed by 5 bases and J by 7 bases, leaving 18 bases between them. Looked up from germline, CDR1 is SGHVS and CDR2 is FNYEAQ. The CDR3 extends over 16 amino acids. The CDR3 reads CASSPVVGLWNSPLHF. CDR3 in DNA: TGTGCCAGCAGCCCGGTAGTGGGCCTGTGGAATTCACCCCTCCACTTT.

V and J are TRBV28 and TRBJ1-2; perhaps TRBD1 as D (5 bases). CDR1 is MDHEN, CDR2 SYDVKM, per germline. The CDR3 contains 14 residues. Trimming removed 2 bases at V and 5 bases at J, with 12 bases between. CDR3 nucleotides: TGTGCCAGCAGTTTAGGCGGAGGGGCTTATGGCTACACCTTC. This translates into CASSLGGGAYGYTF.

V usage is TRBV6-4 and J usage is TRBJ1-1; no clear D gene. CDR3 size: 14 residues. The germline V gene encodes CDR1 MRHNA and CDR2 SNTAGT. Trimming shortened V by 4 bases and J by 1 base, and 10 bases separated the two germline ends. CDR3 in amino acids: CASSGPAPNTEAFF. The CDR3 DNA is TGTGCCAGCAGTGGTCCAGCGCCGAACACTGAAGCTTTCTTT.

In this sample, this clone turned up a few times. The genes are TRBV29-1 and TRBJ1-1, with no clear D. This CDR3 contains 11 residues. The germline V gene encodes CDR1 SQVTM and CDR2 ANQGSEA. Trimming took 5 bases from V and 6 from J, leaving 10 bases between them. CDR3 DNA: TGCAGCGTTAAAGTGTTCGCTGAAGCTTTCTTT. Translated: CSVKVFAEAFF.

The chain is built from TRBV30 and TRBJ1-4; TRBD1 matches 7 bases. CDR3 length equals 15 residues. Per germline, CDR1 GTSNPN and CDR2 SVGIG (reference sequence). Trimming took 2 bases from V and 4 from J; bases not matched to a gene: 7. CDR3 nucleotide sequence: TGTGCCTGGAGTACCGGTAACAGGGGTAATGAAAAACTGTTTTTT. Translating it yields CAWSTGNRGNEKLFF.

CDR3 in DNA: TGCAGCGTTTACCGGGACAGGGGCACAGATACGCAGTATTTT. Protein: CSVYRDRGTDTQYF. The chain carries TRBV29-1 and TRBJ2-3; 9 nucleotides agree with TRBD1. Germline trimming cut 5 bases from V and 1 base from J; bases unmatched to any gene: 4. There are 14 residues in the CDR3. Germline-derived CDR1 and CDR2 are SQVTM and ANQGSEA.

The rearrangement links TRBV5-4 to TRBJ1-3; D call uncertain. The CDR3 is 17 amino acids. The germline CDR1 and CDR2 sequences are SGHNT and YYREEE (reference sequence). V lost 0 bases and J lost 4, with 17 bases in between. CDR3 loop: CASSLERESRPGNTIYF. The CDR3 DNA sequence: TGTGCCAGCAGCTTGGAGAGGGAATCCCGGCCGGGAAACACCATATATTTT.

The DNA for the CDR3 is TGTGCCTGGAGTGTACGCCTAGGGGTCGGTGAGCAGTTCTTC. Translated: CAWSVRLGVGEQFF. This sequence joins TRBV30 and TRBJ2-1; maybe TRBD1 (5 bases). CDR1 and CDR2 from the germline V gene are GTSNPN and SVGIG (reference sequence). CDR3 size: 14 residues. Trimming removed 0 bases at V and 9 bases at J, with 15 bases between.

This chain uses TRBV28 with TRBJ1-2; D gene ambiguous. CDR3 size: 15 residues. Deletions cut 6 bases from V and 5 bases from J, with 19 bases between. In germline, CDR1 is MDHEN, CDR2 SYDVKM. CDR3 bases: TGTGCCAGCAGCCTGGCCGAAGTGACGGGGTATGGCTACACCTTC. Amino acids: CASSLAEVTGYGYTF.